This passage covers 13 T cell receptor beta chains from one sample sequenced in a study of blood T cell repertoires in COVID-19. Measured with immunoSEQ multiplex PCR; TCRdb has only the in-frame clones, and not every one. This table holds under 350,000 clones, 85% found once. Sequenced material: peripheral blood. All receptors derive from a human donor in a cohort sampled during active COVID-19.

This rearrangement joins TRBV6-2 or TRBV6-3 to TRBJ2-1; the match to TRBD2 covers 14 bases. The J segment lost 8 bases and the V segment lost 5 bases, leaving 5 bases of the junction unmatched. The CDR3 loop spans 15 amino acids. Germline CDR1 is MNHEY and CDR2 is SVGEGT. The CDR3 here is CASSPGLAGVDEQFF. DNA for the CDR3: TGTGCCAGCAGTCCGGGACTAGCGGGGGTAGATGAGCAGTTCTTC.

The rearrangement uses TRBV19 and TRBJ1-1, with D unclear. The CDR3 has 13 residues. V lost 6 bases, J lost 0 bases, and 8 bases lay in between. Germline lookup yields CDR1 LNHDA and CDR2 SQIVND (reference sequence). CDR3 bases: TGTGCCAGTAGCGACCGGGTGAACACTGAAGCTTTCTTT. Residues: CASSDRVNTEAFF.

The gene calls are TRBV6-2 or TRBV6-3 and TRBJ2-5; maybe TRBD1 (6 bases). Germline V gene lookup returns CDR1 MNHEY and CDR2 SVGEGT. The ends were cut back, 4 bases at V and 5 bases at J, with 11 bases in the middle. The CDR3 has 13 amino acids. The CDR3 loop reads CASSLQGRETQYF. CDR3 nucleotides: TGTGCCAGCAGTTTACAGGGAAGGGAGACCCAGTACTTC.

This CDR3 is CASSPQGPNTGELFF. The CDR3 bases are TGCGCCAGCAGTCCACAGGGACCGAACACCGGGGAGCTGTTTTTT. The chain carries TRBV5-1 and TRBJ2-2, with D maybe TRBD1 (6 bases). Trimming left V 5 bases short and J 0 bases short, with 11 bases between. The germline V gene has CDR1 SGHRS and CDR2 YFSETQ. The CDR3 spans 15 residues. Looking up the rest from reference TRBV5-1 and TRBJ2-2 gives the full variable domain: KAGVTQTPRYLIKTRGQQVTLSCSPISGHRSVSWYQQTPGQGLQFLFEYFSETQRNKGNFPGRFSGRQFSNSRSEMNVSTLELGDSALYLCASSPQGPNTGELFFGEGSRLTVL.

The chain joins TRBV2 to TRBJ1-5; 10 bases fit TRBD1. Germline CDR1 and CDR2: SNHLY and FYNNEI. The CDR3 extends over 16 amino acids. Unmatched junction bases numbered 7, after V lost 5 bases and J lost 3 bases. The CDR3 loop is CASSKGTGDSNQPQHF. CDR3 DNA: TGTGCCAGCAGTAAAGGGACAGGGGATTCCAATCAGCCCCAGCATTTT.

The chain has TRBV9 and TRBJ2-7; D is possibly TRBD2 (5 bases). This CDR3 comprises 14 residues. The germline V gene has CDR1 SGDLS and CDR2 YYNGEE. Trimming left V 4 bases short and J 6 bases short, with 17 bases between. The CDR3 nucleotides are TGTGCCAGCAGCAAAAGGACGGACGGAGGCGAGCAGTACTTC. Amino acids: CASSKRTDGGEQYF.

The V gene is TRBV7-9, the J gene TRBJ1-1, with D perhaps TRBD1 (6 bases). Germline assignment: CDR1 SEHNR and CDR2 FQNEAQ (reference sequence). The length of the CDR3 is 13 residues. V lost 5 bases, J lost 5 bases, and 12 bases lay in between. CDR3: CASSPHRVTEAFF. CDR3 in DNA: TGTGCCAGCAGCCCCCACAGGGTTACTGAAGCTTTCTTT.

This sequence joins TRBV6-5 and TRBJ1-3; D is possibly TRBD1 (6 bases). Germline V lookup: CDR1 MNHEY, CDR2 SVGAGI. The CDR3 is 13 amino acids. V was cut by 6 bases and J by 1 base, with 7 bases left in between. Here the CDR3 DNA reads TGTGCCAGCAGGCAGGGGTCTGGAAACACCATATATTTT. Residues: CASRQGSGNTIYF.

This chain uses TRBV3-1 (or the pseudogene TRBV3-2) with TRBJ1-1; D is unclear. Germline V gene data show CDR1 as LGHDT and CDR2 as YNNKEL (reference sequence). V lost 7 bases, J lost 4 bases, and 13 bases lay in between. This CDR3 spans 13 amino acids. CDR3 protein: CASTHQASTEAFF. In nucleotides, the CDR3 is TGTGCCAGCACCCACCAAGCAAGCACTGAAGCTTTCTTT.

CDR3 in amino acids: CARTPGQGAYEQFF. In DNA form, the CDR3 reads TGTGCCAGGACCCCGGGACAGGGGGCTTATGAGCAGTTCTTC. This chain joins TRBV2 and TRBJ2-1, with TRBD1 matching over 12 bases. CDR3 length: 14 amino acids. Germline CDR1 and CDR2: SNHLY and FYNNEI. J gave up 8 bases and V 9 bases, and 8 bases lay outside the gene matches.

The rearrangement joins TRBV21-1 to TRBJ1-2; TRBD1, the table's D call, lacks a check against the DNA. TRBV21-1 is shown as a pseudogene. The CDR3 is 17 amino acids. The CDR3, as DNA: TGTGCCAGCAGCAAAGCAGGGACAGATCCTAACCCCTATGGCTACACCTTC. This translates into CASSKAGTDPNPYGYTF.

This chain links TRBV9 with TRBJ1-2, with D maybe TRBD1 (6 bases). This CDR3 region has 16 residues. Trimming left V 1 base short and J 6 bases short, with 19 bases between. Germline lookup yields CDR1 SGDLS and CDR2 YYNGEE. Written as DNA, the CDR3 is TGTGCCAGCAGCGTATTATTCTGGGACAAGGGTGATGGCTACACCTTC. It specifies CASSVLFWDKGDGYTF.

This clone was detected a few times. This rearrangement joins TRBV3-1 (or the pseudogene TRBV3-2) to TRBJ2-7; maybe TRBD1 (6 bases). CDR1 LGHDT and CDR2 YNNKEL come from the germline V gene (reference sequence). Trimming took off 0 bases at V and 2 bases at J, with 8 bases between the two ends. The CDR3 is made up of 14 amino acids. For the CDR3, the DNA is TGTGCCAGCAGCCAAGAGGGGGCCCCCTACGAGCAGTACTTC. Its translation: CASSQEGAPYEQYF.